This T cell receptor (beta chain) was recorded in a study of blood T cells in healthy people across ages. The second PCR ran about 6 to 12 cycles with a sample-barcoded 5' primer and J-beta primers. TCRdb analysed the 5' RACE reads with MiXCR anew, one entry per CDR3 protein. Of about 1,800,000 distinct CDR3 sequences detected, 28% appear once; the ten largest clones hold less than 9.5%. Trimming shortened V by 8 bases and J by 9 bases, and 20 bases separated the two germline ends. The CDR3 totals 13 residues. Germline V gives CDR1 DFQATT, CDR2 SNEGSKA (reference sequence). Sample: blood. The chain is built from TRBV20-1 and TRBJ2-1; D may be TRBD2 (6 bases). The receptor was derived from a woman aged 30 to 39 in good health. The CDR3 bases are TGCAGTCCCATTCTAGGCGGAGGGGTTGAGCAGTTCTTC. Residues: CSPILGGGVEQFF.